This T cell receptor beta chain was captured by sequencing in a study of PD-1 blockade in classical Hodgkin lymphoma. Relapse was seen in all patients after autologous stem cell transplantation, and brentuximab vedotin exposure was variable. Responses achieved at best were complete response, partial response or progressive disease. Study findings and constraints: The study found that TCR diversity rose significantly by C4D1 in CD4+ but not CD8+ cells.

In regard to this clone: Its cognate antigen is unknown.

Profiled with immunoSEQ multiplex PCR; TCRdb holds only in-frame clones, not every one. The profile shows over 15,000 clones, roughly 83% of them singletons. The specimen comprised peripheral blood mononuclear cells (PBMCs), sampled at baseline. The origin of this receptor is a human donor with classical Hodgkin lymphoma.

This chain's CDR3 is CASSSGGGASYEQYF. The CDR3 DNA follows: TGTGCCAGTAGTTCAGGCGGGGGCGCCTCCTACGAGCAGTACTTC. The rearrangement joins TRBV19 to TRBJ2-7; D might be TRBD2 (7 bases). The CDR3 consists of 15 residues. V was pared by 5 bases and J by 0 bases, with 14 bases between. Germline V CDR1 and CDR2: LNHDA, SQIVND (reference sequence). The full variable domain, rest sourced from reference TRBV19 and TRBJ2-7, is DGGITQSPKYLFRKEGQNVTLSCEQNLNHDAMYWYRQDPGQGLRLIYYSQIVNDFQKGDIAEGYSVSREKKESFPLTVTSAQKNPTAFYLCASSSGGGASYEQYFGPGTRLTVT.